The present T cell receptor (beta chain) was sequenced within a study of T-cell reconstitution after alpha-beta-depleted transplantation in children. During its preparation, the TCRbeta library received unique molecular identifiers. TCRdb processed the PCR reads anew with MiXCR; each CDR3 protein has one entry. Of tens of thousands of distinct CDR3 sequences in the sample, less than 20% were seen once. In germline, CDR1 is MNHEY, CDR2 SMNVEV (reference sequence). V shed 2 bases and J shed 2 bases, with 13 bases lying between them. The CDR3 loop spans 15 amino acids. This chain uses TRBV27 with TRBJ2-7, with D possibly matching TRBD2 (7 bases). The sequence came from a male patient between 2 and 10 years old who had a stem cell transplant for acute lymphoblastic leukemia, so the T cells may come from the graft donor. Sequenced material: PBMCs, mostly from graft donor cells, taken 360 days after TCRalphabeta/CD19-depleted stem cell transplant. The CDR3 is CASSLRGGIPYEQYF. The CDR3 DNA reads TGTGCCAGCAGTTTAAGGGGGGGGATCCCCTACGAGCAGTACTTC.